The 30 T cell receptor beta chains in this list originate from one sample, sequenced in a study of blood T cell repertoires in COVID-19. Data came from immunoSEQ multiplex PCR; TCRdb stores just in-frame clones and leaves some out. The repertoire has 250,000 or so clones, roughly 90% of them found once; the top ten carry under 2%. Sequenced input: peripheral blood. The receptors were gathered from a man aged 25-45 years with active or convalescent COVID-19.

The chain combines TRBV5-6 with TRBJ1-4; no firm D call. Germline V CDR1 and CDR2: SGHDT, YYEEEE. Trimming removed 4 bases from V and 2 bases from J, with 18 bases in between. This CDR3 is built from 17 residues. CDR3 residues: CASSNSPGLSTNEKLFF. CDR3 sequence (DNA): TGTGCCAGCAGCAACTCTCCGGGTCTGTCCACTAATGAAAAACTGTTTTTT.

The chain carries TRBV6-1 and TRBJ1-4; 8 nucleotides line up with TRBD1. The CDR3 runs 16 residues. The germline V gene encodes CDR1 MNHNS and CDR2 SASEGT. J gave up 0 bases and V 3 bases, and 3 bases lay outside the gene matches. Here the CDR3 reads CASSDTGGATNEKLFF. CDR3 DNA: TGTGCCAGCAGTGACACAGGGGGAGCAACTAATGAAAAACTGTTTTTT.

The CDR3 here is CASSQWRTGTHEQYF. As DNA, the CDR3 is TGTGCCAGCAGCCAGTGGCGGACAGGGACCCACGAGCAGTACTTC. This chain links TRBV4-2 with TRBJ2-7; 8 nucleotides align to TRBD1. V was pared by 3 bases and J by 5 bases, with 9 bases of the junction left unmatched. The CDR3 has 15 amino acids. Germline-derived CDR1 and CDR2 are LGHNA and YNFKEQ.

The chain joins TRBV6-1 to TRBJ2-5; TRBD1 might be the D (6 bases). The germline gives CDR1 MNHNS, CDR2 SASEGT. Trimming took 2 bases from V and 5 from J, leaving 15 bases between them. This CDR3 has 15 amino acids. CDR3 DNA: TGTGCCAGCAGTGAACAGGGGATGGGCGCGGAGACCCAGTACTTC. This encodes CASSEQGMGAETQYF.

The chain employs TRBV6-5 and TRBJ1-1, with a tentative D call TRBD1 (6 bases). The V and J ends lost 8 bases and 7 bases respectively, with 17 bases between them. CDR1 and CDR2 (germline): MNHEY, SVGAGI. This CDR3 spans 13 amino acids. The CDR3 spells CASFGQRRGEAFF. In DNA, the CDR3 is TGTGCCAGCTTTGGACAGCGGCGAGGTGAAGCTTTCTTT.

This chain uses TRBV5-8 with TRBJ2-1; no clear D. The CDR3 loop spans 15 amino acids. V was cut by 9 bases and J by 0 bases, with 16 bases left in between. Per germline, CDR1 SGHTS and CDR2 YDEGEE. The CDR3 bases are TGTGCCACCCAACAGCTCCCGAGCTCCTACAATGAGCAGTTCTTC. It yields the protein CATQQLPSSYNEQFF.

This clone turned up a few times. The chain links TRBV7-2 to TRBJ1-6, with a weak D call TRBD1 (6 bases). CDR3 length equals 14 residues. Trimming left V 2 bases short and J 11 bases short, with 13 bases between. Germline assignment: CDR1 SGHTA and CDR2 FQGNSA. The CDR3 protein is CASSLLGGQAPLHF. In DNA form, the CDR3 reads TGTGCCAGCAGCTTACTCGGGGGGCAGGCACCCCTCCACTTT. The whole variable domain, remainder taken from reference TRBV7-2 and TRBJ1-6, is GAGVSQSPSNKVTEKGKDVELRCDPISGHTALYWYRQSLGQGLEFLIYFQGNSAPDKSGLPSDRFSAERTGGSVSTLTIQRTQQEDSAVYLCASSLLGGQAPLHFGNGTRLTVT.

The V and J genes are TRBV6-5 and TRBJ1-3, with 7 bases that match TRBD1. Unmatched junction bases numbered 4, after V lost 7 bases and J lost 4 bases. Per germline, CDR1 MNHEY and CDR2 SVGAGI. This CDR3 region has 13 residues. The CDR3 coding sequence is TGTGCCAGCACCAGGGGGGCCGGAAACACCATATATTTT. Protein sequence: CASTRGAGNTIYF.

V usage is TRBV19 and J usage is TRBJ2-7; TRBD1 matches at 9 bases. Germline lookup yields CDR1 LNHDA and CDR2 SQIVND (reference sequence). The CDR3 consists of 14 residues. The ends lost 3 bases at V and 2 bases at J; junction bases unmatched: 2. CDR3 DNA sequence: TGTGCCAGTAGTATTGACAGGGGGACCTACGAGCAGTACTTC. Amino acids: CASSIDRGTYEQYF.

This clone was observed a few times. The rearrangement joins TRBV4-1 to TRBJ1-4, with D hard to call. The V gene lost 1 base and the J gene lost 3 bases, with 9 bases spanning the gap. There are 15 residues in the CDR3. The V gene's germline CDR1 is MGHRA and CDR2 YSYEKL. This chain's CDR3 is CASSQADNSNEKLFF. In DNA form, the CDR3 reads TGCGCCAGCAGCCAAGCCGACAATTCTAATGAAAAACTGTTTTTT.

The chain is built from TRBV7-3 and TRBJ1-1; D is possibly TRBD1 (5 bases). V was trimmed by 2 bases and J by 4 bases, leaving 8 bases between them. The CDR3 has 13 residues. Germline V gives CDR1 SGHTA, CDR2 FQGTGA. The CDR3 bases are TGTGCCAGCAGCTTAGGGGGGAGCACTGAAGCTTTCTTT. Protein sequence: CASSLGGSTEAFF.

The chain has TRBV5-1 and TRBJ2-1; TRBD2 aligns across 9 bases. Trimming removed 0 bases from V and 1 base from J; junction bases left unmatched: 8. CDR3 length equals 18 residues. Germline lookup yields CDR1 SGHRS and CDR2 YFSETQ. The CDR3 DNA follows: TGCGCCAGCAGCTTGGCTCGCTATCTAGCGGGGTCCTACAATGAGCAGTTCTTC. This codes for CASSLARYLAGSYNEQFF.

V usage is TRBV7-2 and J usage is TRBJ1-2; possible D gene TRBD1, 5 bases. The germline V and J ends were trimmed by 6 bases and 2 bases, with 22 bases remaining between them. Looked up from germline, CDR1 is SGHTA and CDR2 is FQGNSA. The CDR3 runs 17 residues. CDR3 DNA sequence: TGTGCCAGCAGACAGGAATCGGGGGTGAAAAAGAACTATGGCTACACCTTC. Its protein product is CASRQESGVKKNYGYTF.

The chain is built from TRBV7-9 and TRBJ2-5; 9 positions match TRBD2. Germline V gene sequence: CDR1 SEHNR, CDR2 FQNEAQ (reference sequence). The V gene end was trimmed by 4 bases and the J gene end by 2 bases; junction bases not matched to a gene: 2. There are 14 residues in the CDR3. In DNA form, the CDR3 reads TGTGCCAGCAGCTATAGCGGGGGACAAGAGACCCAGTACTTC. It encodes CASSYSGGQETQYF.

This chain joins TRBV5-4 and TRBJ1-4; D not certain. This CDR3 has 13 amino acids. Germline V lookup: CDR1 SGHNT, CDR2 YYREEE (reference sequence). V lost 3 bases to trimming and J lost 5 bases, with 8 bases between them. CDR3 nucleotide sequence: TGTGCCAGCAGCTCGGGAACGAATGAAAAACTGTTTTTT. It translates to CASSSGTNEKLFF. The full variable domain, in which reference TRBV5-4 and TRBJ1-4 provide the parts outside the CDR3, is ETGVTQSPTHLIKTRGQQVTLRCSSQSGHNTVSWYQQALGQGPQFIFQYYREEENGRGNFPPRFSGLQFPNYSSELNVNALELDDSALYLCASSSGTNEKLFFGSGTQLSVL.

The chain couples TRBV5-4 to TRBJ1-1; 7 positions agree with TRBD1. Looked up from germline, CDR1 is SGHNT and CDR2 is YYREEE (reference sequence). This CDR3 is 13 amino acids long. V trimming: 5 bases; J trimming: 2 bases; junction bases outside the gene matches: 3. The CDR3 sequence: CASRRDSNTEAFF. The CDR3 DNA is TGTGCCAGCAGAAGGGACAGCAACACTGAAGCTTTCTTT.

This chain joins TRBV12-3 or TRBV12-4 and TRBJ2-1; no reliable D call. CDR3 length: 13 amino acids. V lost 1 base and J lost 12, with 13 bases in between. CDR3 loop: CASSLEPEWRQFF. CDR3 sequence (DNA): TGTGCCAGCAGTTTAGAACCGGAGTGGCGGCAGTTCTTC.

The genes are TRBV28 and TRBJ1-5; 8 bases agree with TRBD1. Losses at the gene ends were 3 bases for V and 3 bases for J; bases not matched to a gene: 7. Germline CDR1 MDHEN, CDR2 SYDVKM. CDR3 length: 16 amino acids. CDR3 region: CASSLRDRFFNQPQHF. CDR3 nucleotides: TGTGCCAGCAGTTTGAGGGACAGGTTTTTCAATCAGCCCCAGCATTTT.

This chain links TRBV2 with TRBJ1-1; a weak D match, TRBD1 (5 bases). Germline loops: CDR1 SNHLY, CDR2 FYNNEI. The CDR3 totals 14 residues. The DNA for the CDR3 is TGTGTCTCTGAGAGACAGATACTGAACACTGAAGCTTTCTTT. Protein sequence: CVSERQILNTEAFF.

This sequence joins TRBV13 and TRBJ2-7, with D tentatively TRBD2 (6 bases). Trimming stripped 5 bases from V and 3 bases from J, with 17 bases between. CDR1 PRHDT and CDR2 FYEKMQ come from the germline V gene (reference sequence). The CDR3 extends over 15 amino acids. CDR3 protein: CASSPGRQTYYEQYF. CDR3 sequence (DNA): TGTGCCAGCAGCCCAGGGAGGCAGACGTACTACGAGCAGTACTTC.

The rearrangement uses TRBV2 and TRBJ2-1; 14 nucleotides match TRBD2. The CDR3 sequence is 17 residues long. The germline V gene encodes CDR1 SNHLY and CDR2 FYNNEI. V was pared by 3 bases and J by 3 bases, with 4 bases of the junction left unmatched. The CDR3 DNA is TGTGCCAGCAGTGATGGGACTAGCGGGGGTAGCTACAATGAGCAGTTCTTC. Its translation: CASSDGTSGGSYNEQFF.

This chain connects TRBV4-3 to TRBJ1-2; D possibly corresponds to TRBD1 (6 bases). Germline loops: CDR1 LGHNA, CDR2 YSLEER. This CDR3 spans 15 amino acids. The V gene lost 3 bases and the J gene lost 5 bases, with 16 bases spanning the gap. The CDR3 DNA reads TGCGCCAGCAGCCATGAAACAGGGCGGTGGTATGGCTACACCTTC. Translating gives CASSHETGRWYGYTF.

CDR3 amino acids: CASSSRTGNTYEQYF. The DNA of the CDR3 is TGTGCCAGCAGTTCCCGGACAGGGAATACCTACGAGCAGTACTTC. The chain combines TRBV27 with TRBJ2-7, with 8 nucleotides matching TRBD1. CDR3 length equals 15 residues. V lost 4 bases to trimming and J lost 2 bases; unmatched junction nucleotides: 7. Germline CDR1 MNHEY, CDR2 SMNVEV (reference sequence).

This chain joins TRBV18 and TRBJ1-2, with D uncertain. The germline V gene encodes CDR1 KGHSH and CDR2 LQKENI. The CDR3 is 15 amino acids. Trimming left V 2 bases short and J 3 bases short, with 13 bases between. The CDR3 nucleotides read TGTGCCAGCTCACCATCGGGAGGGATGTACTATGGCTACACCTTC. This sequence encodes CASSPSGGMYYGYTF.

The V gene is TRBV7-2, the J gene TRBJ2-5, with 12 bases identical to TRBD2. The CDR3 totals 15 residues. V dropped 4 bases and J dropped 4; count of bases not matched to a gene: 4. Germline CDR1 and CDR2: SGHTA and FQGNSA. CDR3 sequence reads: CASSYSTSGGETQYF. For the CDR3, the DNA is TGTGCCAGCAGCTACTCGACTAGCGGGGGAGAGACCCAGTACTTC. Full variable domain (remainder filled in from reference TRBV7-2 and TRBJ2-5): GAGVSQSPSNKVTEKGKDVELRCDPISGHTALYWYRQSLGQGLEFLIYFQGNSAPDKSGLPSDRFSAERTGGSVSTLTIQRTQQEDSAVYLCASSYSTSGGETQYFGPGTRLLVL.

The CDR3 DNA sequence: TGTGCCAGCAGCTTAAACAGGTTCTATGGCTACACCTTC. Encoded protein: CASSLNRFYGYTF. The rearrangement uses TRBV11-2 and TRBJ1-2, with D tentatively TRBD1 (5 bases). CDR1 and CDR2 from the germline V gene are SGHAT and FQNNGV. The CDR3 covers 13 residues. V lost 2 bases to trimming and J lost 4 bases, with 8 bases between them.

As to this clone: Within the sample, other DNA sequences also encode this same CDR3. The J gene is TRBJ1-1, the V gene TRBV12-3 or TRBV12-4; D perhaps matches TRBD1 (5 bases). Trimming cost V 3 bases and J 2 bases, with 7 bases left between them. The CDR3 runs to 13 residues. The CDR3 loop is CASSLTVNTEAFF. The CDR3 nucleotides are TGTGCCAGCAGTTTGACAGTTAACACTGAAGCTTTCTTT.

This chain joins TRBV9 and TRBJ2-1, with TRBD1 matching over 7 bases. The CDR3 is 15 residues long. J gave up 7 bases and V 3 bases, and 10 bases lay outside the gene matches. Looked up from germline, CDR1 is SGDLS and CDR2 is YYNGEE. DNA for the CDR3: TGTGCCAGCAGCGAGAACGCCGGGACAGCTAATGAGCAGTTCTTC. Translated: CASSENAGTANEQFF.

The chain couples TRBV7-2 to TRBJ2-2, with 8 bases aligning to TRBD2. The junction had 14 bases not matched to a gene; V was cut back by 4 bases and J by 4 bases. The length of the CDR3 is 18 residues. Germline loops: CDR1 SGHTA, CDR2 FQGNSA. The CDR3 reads CASSSRGRAGDLTGELFF. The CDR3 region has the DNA TGTGCCAGCAGCTCCCGGGGTAGAGCGGGGGACCTCACCGGGGAGCTGTTTTTT.

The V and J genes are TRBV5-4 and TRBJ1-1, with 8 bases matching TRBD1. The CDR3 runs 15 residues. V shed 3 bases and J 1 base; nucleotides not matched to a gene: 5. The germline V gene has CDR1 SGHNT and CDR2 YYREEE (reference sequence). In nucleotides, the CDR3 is TGTGCCAGCAGCTCCGCCGGGACAGGGAACACTGAAGCTTTCTTT. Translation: CASSSAGTGNTEAFF.